The TCR beta chain described here comes from a study of T-cell reconstitution after alpha-beta-depleted transplantation in children. This clonotype was seen a handful of times. The CDR3 covers 14 residues. V gave up 1 base and J gave up 1 base, with 8 bases separating them. Germline loops: CDR1 SGHRS, CDR2 YFSETQ. Preparation of the TCRbeta library was carried out with unique molecular identifiers. Each CDR3 protein gets one entry after TCRdb re-called the PCR reads with MiXCR. This table holds fewer than 400,000 distinct CDR3 sequences, roughly 20% found once. This sequence originates from a human donor who donated a stem cell graft to a child with acute myeloid leukemia. The chain carries TRBV5-1 and TRBJ1-1; no clear D gene. Sequenced here: PBMCs from the stem cell graft donor, sampled from the stem cell graft. In DNA, the CDR3 is TGCGCCAGCAGCTTGTCGAACAAGAACACTGAAGCTTTCTTT. It encodes CASSLSNKNTEAFF.